Listed below are T cell receptor beta chains from one sample, sequenced in a study of blood T cell repertoires in COVID-19. Measured with immunoSEQ multiplex PCR; TCRdb has only the in-frame clones, and not every one. The sample has 120,000 or so clones, about four fifths seen once; the top ten hold 3.5% to 5.5%. Sequencing was performed on peripheral blood. These receptors were obtained from a woman in her 70s with acute or convalescent COVID-19. CDR3s include the opening cysteine and the closing phenylalanine or tryptophan. A D gene is named only where the DNA matches it firmly. Clone size, where shown, is once, few, many, or a class for clones that have expanded.

J gene,V gene,D gene,clone size,CDR3 protein,CDR3 DNA
TRBJ1-1,TRBV29-1,NA,NA,CSVDVATEAFF,TGCAGCGTTGATGTGGCAACTGAAGCTTTCTTT
TRBJ1-5,TRBV2,TRBD1,NA,CATTGTGGRQPQHF,TGTGCCACAACCGGGACAGGGGGCCGTCAGCCCCAGCATTTT
TRBJ1-1,TRBV3-1/TRBV3-2,TRBD1,NA,CASSQGRQGAAEAFF,TGTGCCAGCAGCCAAGGCCGCCAGGGGGCTGCGGAAGCTTTCTTT
TRBJ2-3,TRBV11-2,TRBD2,NA,CASSRLAGASTDTQYF,TGTGCCAGCAGCCGACTAGCGGGGGCCTCCACAGATACGCAGTATTTT
TRBJ2-3,TRBV11-3,TRBD2,NA,CASSLEGGGADTQYF,TGTGCCAGCAGCTTGGAGGGCGGGGGTGCAGATACGCAGTATTTT
TRBJ2-4,TRBV10-1,TRBD1,NA,CASSPSTGGNIQYF,TGCGCCAGCAGCCCATCGACAGGGGGGAACATTCAGTACTTC
TRBJ1-3,TRBV5-5,NA,NA,CASSLGDRNTIYF,TGTGCCAGCAGCCTAGGGGATAGAAACACCATATATTTT
TRBJ1-5,TRBV3-1/TRBV3-2,NA,few,CASSIGGMNQPQHF,TGTGCCAGCAGCATTGGGGGGATGAATCAGCCCCAGCATTTT
TRBJ1-1,TRBV12-3/TRBV12-4,NA,NA,CASSFGPGSAFF,TGTGCCAGCAGTTTTGGGCCAGGGTCTGCTTTCTTT
TRBJ2-2,TRBV15,TRBD2,once,CATRSPTGGTNTGELFF,TGTGCCACCAGGTCGCCTACGGGGGGAACGAACACCGGGGAGCTGTTTTTT
TRBJ1-6,TRBV19,NA,NA,CASSEAGRVGSPLHF,TGTGCCAGTAGTGAGGCCGGCAGGGTGGGTTCACCCCTCCACTTT
TRBJ1-1,TRBV3-1/TRBV3-2,NA,few,CASSPSGGVAFF,TGTGCCAGCAGCCCCAGTGGGGGGGTGGCTTTCTTT
TRBJ1-3,TRBV2,NA,NA,CASSALGTLLSGNTIYF,TGTGCCAGCAGCGCTTTGGGGACACTTCTTTCTGGAAACACCATATATTTT
TRBJ1-6,TRBV13,NA,once,CASSLGQYFSPLHF,TGTGCCAGCAGCCTGGGACAATATTTTTCACCCCTCCACTTT
TRBJ1-2,TRBV29-1,NA,NA,CSVGGLARGYTF,TGCAGCGTTGGTGGTCTGGCCAGGGGCTACACCTTC
TRBJ2-5,TRBV4-1,TRBD2,NA,CASSQGSLAGAQETQYF,TGCGCCAGCAGCCAAGGTAGCCTAGCGGGGGCCCAAGAGACCCAGTACTTC